The rows below give T cell receptor beta chains drawn from one sample of a study of shared clonotypes between healthy human individuals. TCRdb's table, derived via immunoSEQ multiplex PCR, lists solely in-frame clones and lacks some. The sample lists about 1.1 million clones, around three quarters occurring once. Sequencing used memory CD4+ T cells from PBMCs. The receptors were sampled from a man between 18 and 35 years old in good health. Some clones in this sample may be carry-over from other donors' samples. The CDR3 runs from the conserved cysteine through the conserved F or W. Each record gives: J gene, clone size, V gene, D gene, CDR3 protein, CDR3 DNA. D genes are given only for firm matches. Only part of the rows carry a size: once, few, many, or a class if the clone is expanded.

>TRBJ1-3|once|TRBV28|-
CASGQSGNTIYF
TGTGCCAGCGGGCAGTCTGGAAACACCATATATTTT
>TRBJ1-3|-|TRBV7-9|-
CASSLRTSSGNTIYF
TGTGCCAGCAGCCTCCGGACAAGCTCTGGAAACACCATATATTTT
>TRBJ2-5|-|TRBV27|-
CASSFAGQETQYF
TGTGCCAGCAGTTTCGCGGGTCAAGAGACCCAGTACTTC
>TRBJ1-2|-|TRBV5-1|-
CASSLVAGANYGYTF
TGCGCCAGCAGCTTGGTCGCCGGAGCTAACTATGGCTACACCTTC
>TRBJ2-2|-|TRBV14|-
CASSQALAGTGELFF
TGTGCCAGCAGCCAAGCCCTGGCGGGCACCGGGGAGCTGTTTTTT
>TRBJ2-4|-|TRBV5-1|-
CASSLAARPENIQYF
TGCGCCAGCAGCTTGGCGGCACGGCCCGAAAACATTCAGTACTTC
>TRBJ2-2|-|TRBV28|TRBD1
CASSFRTGPRTGELFF
TGTGCCAGCAGTTTCCGGACAGGCCCCAGGACCGGGGAGCTGTTTTTT
>TRBJ1-1|-|TRBV7-9|-
CATSVAFF
TGTGCCACCTCCGTAGCTTTCTTT
>TRBJ2-5|-|TRBV6-6|-
CASSYSGGTEETQYF
TGTGCCAGCAGTTACTCCGGCGGGACCGAAGAGACCCAGTACTTC
>TRBJ1-2|-|TRBV18|-
CASSAGQGFNYGYTF
TGTGCCAGCTCCGCAGGGCAGGGGTTTAACTATGGCTACACCTTC
>TRBJ2-1|-|TRBV5-1|TRBD1
CASSFRTGVANEQFF
TGCGCCAGCAGCTTTCGGACAGGTGTAGCCAATGAGCAGTTCTTC
>TRBJ1-1|-|TRBV7-9|-
CASSTSGRGNTEAFF
-
>TRBJ2-7|-|TRBV30|-
CAWSVSRTVSYEQYF
TGTGCCTGGAGTGTCTCACGCACAGTTTCCTACGAGCAGTACTTC
>TRBJ2-3|-|TRBV4-2|-
CASSKYWGETPDTQYF
TGTGCCAGCAGCAAATACTGGGGAGAGACGCCAGATACGCAGTATTTT
>TRBJ2-1|many|TRBV5-1|-
CASSPGPVYNEQFF
TGCGCCAGCAGCCCGGGTCCAGTCTACAATGAGCAGTTCTTC
>TRBJ1-2|few|TRBV5-4|TRBD1
CASSTGQGTFGYTF
TGTGCCAGCAGCACCGGACAGGGGACGTTTGGCTACACCTTC
>TRBJ2-2|few|TRBV10-1|-
CASSESLVFGELFF
TGCGCCAGCAGTGAGTCACTAGTGTTCGGGGAGCTGTTTTTT
>TRBJ1-2|few|TRBV28|-
CASMGTGSSNYGYTF
TGTGCCAGCATGGGCACCGGTAGTTCTAACTATGGCTACACCTTC
>TRBJ2-6|-|TRBV7-3|TRBD1
CASSPNDRASGANVLTF
TGTGCCAGCAGCCCCAATGACAGGGCCTCTGGGGCCAACGTCCTGACTTTC
>TRBJ2-2|few|TRBV5-1|-
CASSLEPQGSTGELFF
TGCGCCAGCAGCTTGGAACCTCAGGGATCCACCGGGGAGCTGTTTTTT
>TRBJ1-2|-|TRBV28|TRBD1
CASTQGVYGYTF
TGTGCCAGCACCCAGGGGGTCTATGGCTACACCTTC
>TRBJ2-2|-|TRBV6-5|-
CASSYGLAGAGELFF
TGTGCCAGCAGTTATGGCCTAGCTGGGGCTGGGGAGCTGTTTTTT
>TRBJ2-7|-|TRBV28|-
CASSLAGYEQYF
TGTGCCAGCAGTCTGGCAGGGTACGAGCAGTACTTC
>TRBJ2-3|-|TRBV5-1|TRBD2
CASSPLAGTDTQYF
TGCGCCAGCAGCCCCCTAGCGGGCACAGATACGCAGTATTTT
>TRBJ2-5|-|TRBV4-1|-
CASSQGWGVGETQYF
TGCGCCAGCAGCCAAGGCTGGGGCGTGGGAGAGACCCAGTACTTC
>TRBJ2-7|-|TRBV6-6|-
CASSYLTPWDEQYF
TGTGCCAGCAGTTACTTGACACCCTGGGACGAGCAGTACTTC
>TRBJ1-2|-|TRBV30|-
CAWSEAPHRGYGYTF
TGTGCCTGGAGTGAAGCCCCACACCGTGGCTATGGCTACACCTTC
>TRBJ2-7|-|TRBV19|-
CASSRGTEYYEQYF
TGTGCCAGTAGTCGAGGGACGGAATACTACGAGCAGTACTTC